This TCR beta chain was captured in a study of CD8 T cells in Susac syndrome. Negative isolation was used for CD8+ and CD4+ T cells and FACS enrichment for TEMRA cells. Random hexamers primed reverse transcription of about 0.45 to 1 ug RNA. Across 54 Vbeta and 13 Jbeta, TCR beta CDR3 was amplified with immunoSEQ multiplex PCR. Each CDR3 protein gets one entry after TCRdb re-called the immunoSEQ multiplex PCR reads with MiXCR. The table lists around 170,000 distinct CDR3 sequences, 85% to 95% of them singletons. The V and J ends lost 2 bases and 4 bases respectively, with 12 bases between them. Germline lookup yields CDR1 SGHNT and CDR2 YYREEE (reference sequence). There are 14 residues in the CDR3.

The TCR comes from a human donor with multiple sclerosis. The genes are TRBV5-4 and TRBJ1-1; no clear D gene. Sequenced sample: CD8+ T cells from PBMCs. The CDR3 DNA sequence: TGTGCCAGCAGCTTTGTGGAGGCGCGCACTGAAGCTTTCTTT. This translates into CASSFVEARTEAFF.